These 22 T cell receptor beta chains were all obtained from the same sample, sequenced in a study of T cell responses to AZD1222 COVID-19 vaccine. Some clones are missing from TCRdb's copy, which holds only in-frame ones; the method was immunoSEQ multiplex PCR. The data contain roughly 100,000 clones, more than 70% of them singletons. Specimen: peripheral blood, collected on day 0 of AZD1222 vaccination. The source of these receptors is an adult in good health.

The chain has TRBV18 and TRBJ2-2; D unresolved. The CDR3 runs to 12 residues. Trimming took off 4 bases at V and 8 bases at J, with 8 bases between the two ends. Germline-derived CDR1 and CDR2 are KGHSH and LQKENI. The DNA for the CDR3 is TGTGCCAGCTCACGGCCCCAAGGGGAGCTGTTTTTT. Amino acids: CASSRPQGELFF.

The chain has TRBV5-1 and TRBJ2-1; D may be TRBD2 (6 bases). The V and J ends lost 4 bases and 0 bases respectively, with 11 bases between them. Per the germline V gene, CDR1 is SGHRS and CDR2 is YFSETQ. This CDR3 spans 15 amino acids. CDR3 nucleotides: TGCGCCAGCAGCCCTCAAGCGGGCTCCTACAATGAGCAGTTCTTC. Translating gives CASSPQAGSYNEQFF.

Of note for this clone: The same CDR3 also results from other DNA sequences found in this sample. The chain carries TRBV7-9 and TRBJ2-3; no definite D call. Germline-derived CDR1 and CDR2 are SEHNR and FQNEAQ (reference sequence). Trimming stripped 0 bases from V and 0 bases from J, with 4 bases between. The CDR3 sequence is 14 residues long. The DNA of the CDR3 is TGTGCCAGCAGCTTAGCCACAAGCACAGATACGCAGTATTTT. This sequence encodes CASSLATSTDTQYF.

The CDR3 sequence is CASSQGAGQTEQYV. The CDR3 DNA is TGTGCCAGCAGCCAAGGCGCAGGGCAAACCGAGCAGTACGTC. The rearrangement uses TRBV3-1 (or the pseudogene TRBV3-2) and TRBJ2-7, with D perhaps TRBD1 (5 bases). Between the trimmed V and J ends, which lost 1 base and 6 bases, there was a span of 13 bases. This CDR3 is 14 amino acids long. From germline, CDR1 is LGHDT and CDR2 YNNKEL (reference sequence).

The chain joins TRBV4-2 to TRBJ2-2; D gene uncertain. The V gene lost 0 bases and the J gene lost 1 base, with 6 bases spanning the gap. This CDR3 contains 15 residues. Germline V lookup: CDR1 LGHNA, CDR2 YNFKEQ. In nucleotides, the CDR3 is TGTGCCAGCAGCCAAGACCTCTGGAACACCGGGGAGCTGTTTTTT. This codes for CASSQDLWNTGELFF.

Only one count was recorded for this clone. V is TRBV7-8 and J is TRBJ1-3; D is perhaps TRBD1 (6 bases). CDR1 is SGHVS and CDR2 is FQNEAQ in the germline V gene. Trimming removed 3 bases at V and 4 bases at J, with 7 bases between. The CDR3 extends over 13 amino acids. CDR3 DNA: TGTGCCAGCAGCTTTCAGGGGGGAAACACCATATATTTT. Protein product: CASSFQGGNTIYF.

This clone was seen once. This chain uses TRBV28 with TRBJ2-3; 7 bases line up with TRBD2. The germline V gene has CDR1 MDHEN and CDR2 SYDVKM. Unmatched junction bases numbered 2, after V lost 3 bases and J lost 2 bases. The CDR3 sequence is 14 residues long. The CDR3 reads CASSFSGFTDTQYF. The CDR3 nucleotides are TGTGCCAGCAGTTTTAGCGGGTTCACAGATACGCAGTATTTT.

This chain connects TRBV4-3 to TRBJ1-2, with D perhaps matching TRBD1 (6 bases). Trimming cost V 0 bases and J 6 bases, with 14 bases left between them. CDR1 and CDR2 (germline): LGHNA, YSLEER. CDR3 size: 15 residues. CDR3 amino acids: CASSQDGQGMDGYTF. The CDR3 nucleotides are TGCGCCAGCAGCCAAGATGGGCAGGGGATGGATGGCTACACCTTC.

This rearrangement joins TRBV5-1 to TRBJ2-3; D is perhaps TRBD1 or TRBD2 (6 bases each). V was shortened by 4 bases and J by 1 base, with 22 bases between the two germline ends. There are 18 residues in the CDR3. Germline V gene sequence: CDR1 SGHRS, CDR2 YFSETQ. Here the CDR3 reads CASSGGRGNPPGTDTQYF. The CDR3 nucleotides read TGCGCCAGCAGCGGGGGCCGGGGGAACCCCCCTGGCACAGATACGCAGTATTTT.

The gene calls are TRBV19 and TRBJ1-2; 7 bases line up with TRBD1. Germline assignment: CDR1 LNHDA and CDR2 SQIVND (reference sequence). With V trimmed by 2 bases and J by 4 bases, 7 bases remained unmatched. The CDR3 has 15 residues. CDR3 region: CASSITQGSSYGYTF. DNA of the CDR3: TGTGCCAGTAGTATAACACAGGGGTCTTCCTATGGCTACACCTTC. The variable domain in full, with the rest retrieved from reference TRBV19 and TRBJ1-2, is DGGITQSPKYLFRKEGQNVTLSCEQNLNHDAMYWYRQDPGQGLRLIYYSQIVNDFQKGDIAEGYSVSREKKESFPLTVTSAQKNPTAFYLCASSITQGSSYGYTFGSGTRLTVV.

The chain combines TRBV5-1 with TRBJ2-6, with D perhaps TRBD2 (5 bases). Trimming took off 5 bases at V and 2 bases at J, with 11 bases between the two ends. The germline V gene has CDR1 SGHRS and CDR2 YFSETQ. The CDR3 is 15 residues long. CDR3 sequence: CASRSPEAGANVLTF. The CDR3 DNA follows: TGCGCCAGCAGGTCCCCGGAGGCTGGGGCCAACGTCCTGACTTTC.

The chain combines TRBV24-1 with TRBJ2-5; weak D call: TRBD1 (6 bases). Germline CDR1 KGHDR, CDR2 SFDVKD. The germline V and J ends were trimmed by 3 bases and 2 bases, with 12 bases remaining between them. This CDR3 comprises 15 residues. CDR3: CATSDPGTLQETQYF. The CDR3 nucleotides are TGTGCCACCAGTGATCCCGGGACATTACAAGAGACCCAGTACTTC.

V is TRBV4-1 and J is TRBJ1-2; D is perhaps TRBD1 (6 bases). The CDR3 extends over 16 amino acids. Trimming removed 0 bases from V and 2 bases from J, with 13 bases in between. Germline CDR1 and CDR2: MGHRA and YSYEKL. CDR3 protein: CASSQEGTMKNYGYTF. CDR3 nucleotides: TGCGCCAGCAGCCAAGAGGGGACAATGAAAAACTATGGCTACACCTTC.

The rearrangement joins TRBV4-1 to TRBJ1-2; 11 bases fit TRBD1. The CDR3 runs 17 residues. Germline lookup yields CDR1 MGHRA and CDR2 YSYEKL. Unmatched junction bases numbered 12, after V lost 1 base and J lost 8 bases. The CDR3 loop reads CASSQGDRGKPRRGYTF. CDR3 coding DNA: TGCGCCAGCAGCCAAGGGGACAGGGGGAAACCGAGGAGGGGCTACACCTTC.

The genes are TRBV7-2 and TRBJ1-2; no definite D call. Germline V gene data show CDR1 as SGHTA and CDR2 as FQGNSA. The V end was cut by 5 bases, the J end by 0 bases, with 4 bases between. The CDR3 runs to 12 residues. The CDR3 region has the DNA TGTGCCAGCAGCCAGTCTAACTATGGCTACACCTTC. Its translation is CASSQSNYGYTF.

The chain has TRBV5-5 and TRBJ2-5; TRBD1 matches at 9 bases. This CDR3 has 14 amino acids. The germline V gene has CDR1 SGHKS and CDR2 YYEKEE (reference sequence). V shed 1 base and J 3 bases; nucleotides not matched to a gene: 1. As DNA, the CDR3 is TGTGCCAGCAGCTTGTGGACAGGGGAAGAGACCCAGTACTTC. It encodes CASSLWTGEETQYF.

This chain uses TRBV3-1 (or the pseudogene TRBV3-2) with TRBJ1-3, with 9 bases matching TRBD1. Per germline, CDR1 LGHDT and CDR2 YNNKEL (reference sequence). Trimming took 4 bases from V and 1 from J; bases not matched to a gene: 8. This CDR3 region has 17 residues. CDR3 in DNA: TGTGCCAGCAGCCGTCTCCGGGACAGGGCGTCTGGAAACACCATATATTTT. Its translation is CASSRLRDRASGNTIYF.

The chain is built from TRBV2 and TRBJ1-5, with D perhaps matching TRBD1 (5 bases). CDR3 length: 14 residues. V lost 6 bases to trimming and J lost 5 bases, with 14 bases between them. The germline V gene has CDR1 SNHLY and CDR2 FYNNEI. In DNA, the CDR3 is TGTGCCAGCAGAGGGGACGGGAGCTATCAGCCCCAGCATTTT. Protein: CASRGDGSYQPQHF.

The table lists this clone with a count of one. The DNA of the CDR3 is TGTGCCAGCAGCCCCGGGGGAGGGGGTCAGAGTACCCAAACTGGGGGCTACACCTTC. Amino acids: CASSPGGGGQSTQTGGYTF. This rearrangement joins TRBV9 to TRBJ1-2; tentative D call: TRBD1 (6 bases). V lost 4 bases, J lost 8 bases, and 33 bases lay in between. The CDR3 is 19 residues long. Looked up from germline, CDR1 is SGDLS and CDR2 is YYNGEE. The complete variable domain, with remaining parts taken from reference TRBV9 and TRBJ1-2, reads DSGVTQTPKHLITATGQRVTLRCSPRSGDLSVYWYQQSLDQGLQFLIQYYNGEERAKGNILERFSAQQFPDLHSELNLSSLELGDSALYFCASSPGGGGQSTQTGGYTFGSGTRLTVV.

The chain joins TRBV2 to TRBJ1-1, with D unresolved. The germline V gene has CDR1 SNHLY and CDR2 FYNNEI. CDR3 length: 14 residues. The V end was cut by 6 bases, the J end by 4 bases, with 15 bases between. The chain's CDR3 is CASSLEGRGTEAFF. Written as DNA, the CDR3 is TGTGCCAGCAGCCTCGAAGGACGTGGCACTGAAGCTTTCTTT.

The chain joins TRBV6-2 or TRBV6-3 to TRBJ2-5; 13 nucleotides match TRBD2. After removal of 5 bases from V and 7 bases from J, the junction contained 4 bases not matched to a gene. The CDR3 covers 14 residues. Germline V CDR1 and CDR2: MNHEY, SVGEGT. CDR3 protein: CASSRTSGGWTQYF. CDR3 sequence (DNA): TGTGCCAGCAGTCGGACTAGCGGGGGCTGGACCCAGTACTTC.

The rearrangement joins TRBV11-3 to TRBJ1-4; D is ambiguous. Trimming shortened V by 5 bases and J by 0 bases, and 10 bases separated the two germline ends. The CDR3 runs 15 residues. In germline, CDR1 is SGHNT, CDR2 YENEEA. CDR3 amino acids: CASSSPLSTNEKLFF. DNA of the CDR3: TGTGCCAGCAGCAGCCCCCTCTCAACTAATGAAAAACTGTTTTTT.